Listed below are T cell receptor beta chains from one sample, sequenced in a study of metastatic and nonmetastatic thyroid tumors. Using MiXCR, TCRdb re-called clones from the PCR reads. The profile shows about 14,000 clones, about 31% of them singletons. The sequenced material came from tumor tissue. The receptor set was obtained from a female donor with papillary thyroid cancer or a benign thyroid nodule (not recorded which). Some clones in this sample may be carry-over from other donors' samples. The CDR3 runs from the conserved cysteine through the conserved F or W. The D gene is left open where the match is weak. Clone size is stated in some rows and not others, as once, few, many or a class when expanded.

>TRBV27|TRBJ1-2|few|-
TGTGCCAGCAGTCCTGGACAAGTTCACGGCTACACCTTC
CASSPGQVHGYTF
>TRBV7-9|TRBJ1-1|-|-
TGTGCCAGCAGCTTTGGGGGGGCCGCGAACACTGAAGCTTTCTTT
CASSFGGAANTEAFF
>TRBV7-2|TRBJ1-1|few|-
TGTGCCAGCAGCTCGAGTAGCGCTGAAGCTTTCTTT
CASSSSSAEAFF
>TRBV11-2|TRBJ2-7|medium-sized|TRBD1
TGTGCCAGCGGCCAGACAGGGGAGGTTTCCTACGAGCAGTACTTC
CASGQTGEVSYEQYF
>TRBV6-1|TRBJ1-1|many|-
TGTGCCAGCAGCCCCGGACTCTTAAGGTCGGGTGAAGCTTTCTTT
CASSPGLLRSGEAFF
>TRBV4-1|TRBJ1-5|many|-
TGCGCCAGCAGCCAACTATTCGGACAGCCTGGGGGCAATCAGCCCCAGCATTTT
CASSQLFGQPGGNQPQHF
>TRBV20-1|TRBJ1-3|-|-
TGCAGTGCTAGAGGCGCCGGGACTGCTGGAAACACCATATATTTT
CSARGAGTAGNTIYF
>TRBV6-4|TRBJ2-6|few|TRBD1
TGTGCCAGCAGTGGGACAGGGTGCTCTTGGGCCAACGTCCTGACTTTC
CASSGTGCSWANVLTF
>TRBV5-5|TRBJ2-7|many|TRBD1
TGTGCCAGCAGCCGCGGGACAGGGGGTGACGAGCAGTACTTC
CASSRGTGGDEQYF
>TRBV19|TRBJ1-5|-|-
TGTGCCAGTAGACAACAGGGCGTCTCGGCCAATCAGCCCCAGCATTTT
CASRQQGVSANQPQHF
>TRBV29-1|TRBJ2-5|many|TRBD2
TGCAGCGTTGTCGGCGGGAGGCCCGGGGAGACCCAGTACTTC
CSVVGGRPGETQYF
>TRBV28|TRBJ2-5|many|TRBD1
TGTGCCAGCAGTTCATTAGGGGACAGGGCCCTTCCAGAGACCCAGTACTTC
CASSSLGDRALPETQYF
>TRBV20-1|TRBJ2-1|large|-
TGCAGTGCTTCAAATGGGGCCAGTGTCGATGAGCAGTTCTTC
CSASNGASVDEQFF
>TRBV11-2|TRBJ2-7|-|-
TGTGCCAGCAGCTTAGGCCCGGACGGTTCCTACGAGCAGTACTTC
CASSLGPDGSYEQYF
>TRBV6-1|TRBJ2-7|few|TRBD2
TGTGCCAGCAGTGAAGGCTCTAGCGGGTCCTCCGAGCAGTACTTC
CASSEGSSGSSEQYF
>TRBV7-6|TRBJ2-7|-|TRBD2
TGTGCCAGCAGCTTGACTAGCGGCTCCTACGAGCAGTACTTC
CASSLTSGSYEQYF
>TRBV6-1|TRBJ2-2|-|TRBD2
TGTGCCAGCAGTGAACTAGCGGGAGAGTCGGGGGAGCTGTTTTTT
CASSELAGESGELFF
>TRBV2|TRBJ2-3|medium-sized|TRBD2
TGTGCCAGCAGTGGTAGCGGGAGGGCCGGCACAGATACGCAGTATTTT
CASSGSGRAGTDTQYF
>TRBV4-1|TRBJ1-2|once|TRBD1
TGCGCCAGCAGTCCGATGGTAGGGGGCGAACATGGCTACACCTTC
CASSPMVGGEHGYTF
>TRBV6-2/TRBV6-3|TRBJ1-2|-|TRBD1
TGTGCCAGCAGTTACCCCCCGGACAGGGTCTATGGCTACACCTTC
CASSYPPDRVYGYTF
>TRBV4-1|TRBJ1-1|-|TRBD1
TGCGCCAGCAGCCAAGCTGTGACAGGGCCAGCTGAAGCTTTCTTT
CASSQAVTGPAEAFF
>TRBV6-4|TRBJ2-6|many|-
TGTGCCAGCAGTCAGGACAGCTCTGGGGCCAACGTCCTGACTTTC
CASSQDSSGANVLTF
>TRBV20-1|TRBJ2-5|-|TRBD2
TGCAGTGCCCCCGGGAGGGGAGGGAAAGAGACCCAGTACTTC
CSAPGRGGKETQYF
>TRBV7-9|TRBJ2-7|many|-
TGTGCCAGCAGCTTAGGACAGATCACCGTCGACGAGCAGTACTTC
CASSLGQITVDEQYF
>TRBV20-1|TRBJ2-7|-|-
TGCAGTGCTAGAGGACTGGCGGTAGAGCAGTACTTC
CSARGLAVEQYF
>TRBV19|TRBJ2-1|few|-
TGTGCCAGTGAGCCAGGGATTAGCTCATACAATGAGCAGTTCTTC
CASEPGISSYNEQFF
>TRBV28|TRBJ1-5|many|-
TGTGCCCGGGGGGGGGTTTACAATCAGCCCCAGCATTTT
CARGGVYNQPQHF
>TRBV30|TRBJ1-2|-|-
TGTGCCTGGAGTGTACTTCGACGGTATGGCTACACCTTC
CAWSVLRRYGYTF
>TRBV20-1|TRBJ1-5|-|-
TGCAGTGCTAGCCAGTTCCAACAGCCCCAGCATTTT
CSASQFQQPQHF